This entry features one TCR beta chain sequence. This clone's antigen is unknown. No per-base quality is available; no much larger clone lies one base away. The data were taken from a study of multiple sclerosis patients with progressive multifocal leukoencephalopathy (dated by TCRdb to about 2019). Notes on the research overall: Peripheral T and B cells were examined in MS patients who went on to develop PML (4 under natalizumab, 1 after alemtuzumab) as well as in treated patients who did not. The study was designed to detect JC virus-specific or public T-cell expansions arising at the time of PML onset. Two natalizumab-treated patients who later developed PML were followed longitudinally from before therapy through 6 and 12 months to PML onset. General conclusions and limits of the study: When PML developed, no shared TRBV or TRBJ gene usage and no preferred TRBV-TRBJ pairings were found. Analysis was restricted to peripheral blood, although for natalizumab-associated PML, cerebrospinal fluid or brain lymphocytes might be more informative. Less diverse TRB repertoires in most PML patients were suggested by lower normalized Shannon entropy, whereas values near 1 were observed in the natalizumab-treated controls. Only PML patients had TRB clones above 0.5% frequency, but the clones expanded at PML onset were already present before and during natalizumab therapy. Because of the small, descriptive cohort, whether findings reflect JC virus infection or general immunocompromise remained unclear.

The germline V gene (reference sequence) gives CDR1 as MNHNY and CDR2 as SVGAGI. The CDR3 measures 14 amino acids from cysteine to phenylalanine. This entry keeps only the CDR3 DNA: 42 bases, framed from base 1. Germline trimming: 0 bases from V, 7 bases from J; junction bases outside gene matches: 3. Taken with the paper, the label for time point translates to: 5 to 6 months of natalizumab therapy. The treatment or condition tag for this specimen amounts to: on natalizumab therapy at sampling. All listed patients had previously received interferon beta, and all PML patients were female. Blood samples at T1 and T2 were obtained at 6 and 12 months of natalizumab therapy, respectively. Ficoll-Hypaque density gradient centrifugation was used to isolate peripheral blood mononuclear cells. Library preparation used the immunoSEQ multiplex PCR assay. Synthetic inline TR CDR3 controls covering all V-J pairings were spiked into each PCR so that template counts could be estimated and amplification bias removed. Reads were processed so that amplification and sequencing bias were reduced, and quantification was performed against synthetic TR CDR3 analogs. The authors' analysis ran thus. Raw data were processed in ImmunoSEQ Analyzer, with out-of-frame sequences and CDR3s containing stop codons removed, and gene names were assigned according to IMGT nomenclature. Normalized Shannon entropy, defined as 1 minus Pielou's evenness, was used to summarize repertoire diversity. TRB sequences were considered identical only when V gene, J gene and CDR3 were shared. Public PML clonotypes were CDR3s shared by two or more PML-onset samples but absent earlier, in controls, and in public databases. Positional CDR3 amino acid composition was analyzed in Skylign with the observed count method. The table was pulled from immuneACCESS by TCRdb, which kept in-frame rearrangements only. Such tables lose some clones; where checked, under half of the loss comes from unresolved V genes, and the rest has no known cause. That table is the source of V, J and clone size, and D and trimming were worked out from the DNA. Across this sample there are 25,000 to 35,000 clones, with approximately 89% seen only once. Together, the top ten hold 1.5% of the sample.

Sequencing used PBMCs, obtained from a patient treated with natalizumab. This TCR derives from a human donor with multiple sclerosis. This receptor chain uses TRBV6-6 and TRBJ1-2; TRBD1 lines up with 9 middle nucleotides. The DNA reads as follows: TGTGCCAGCAGTTACTCGGACAGGGGAGGTGGCTACACCTTC. It specifies CASSYSDRGGGYTF.